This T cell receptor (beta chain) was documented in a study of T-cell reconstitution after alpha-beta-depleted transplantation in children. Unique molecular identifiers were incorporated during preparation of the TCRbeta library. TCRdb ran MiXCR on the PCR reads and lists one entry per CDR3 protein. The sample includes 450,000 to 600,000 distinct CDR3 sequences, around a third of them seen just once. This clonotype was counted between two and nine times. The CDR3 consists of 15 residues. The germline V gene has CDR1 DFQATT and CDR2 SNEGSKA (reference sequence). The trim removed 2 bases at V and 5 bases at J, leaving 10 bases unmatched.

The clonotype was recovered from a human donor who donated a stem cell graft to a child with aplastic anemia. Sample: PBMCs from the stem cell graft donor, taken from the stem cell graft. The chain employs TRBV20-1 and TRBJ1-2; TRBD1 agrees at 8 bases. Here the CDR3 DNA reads TGCAGTGCTAGAAGGACAGGGTTCATTGTTTATGGCTACACCTTC. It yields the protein CSARRTGFIVYGYTF.